The rows below give T cell receptor beta chains drawn from one sample of a study of OX40 agonist ivuxolimab in advanced cancers. This table comes from immunoSEQ multiplex PCR, and its TCRdb copy is limited to in-frame clones, with some not included. The data hold some 26,000 clones, with roughly 80% observed a single time. The material was CD4+ or CD8+ T cells sorted from blood, obtained in a trial of the OX40 agonist ivuxolimab. The receptors stem from an adult with an advanced solid tumor such as melanoma, head and neck, liver or kidney cancer. Each CDR3 is given with its conserved first and last residue. Fields, in order: D gene, J gene, clone size, V gene, CDR3 protein, CDR3 DNA. A D gene is named only where the DNA matches it firmly. Where a row states a size, it is once, few, many or the class of an expanded clone; other rows omit it.

d_gene: -; j_gene: TRBJ2-1; abundance: -; v_gene: TRBV5-6; CDR3aa: CASSLAAGFLYNEQFF; CDR3nt: TGTGCCAGCAGCTTGGCGGCGGGATTTCTCTACAATGAGCAGTTCTTC
d_gene: -; j_gene: TRBJ2-1; abundance: once; v_gene: TRBV11-3; CDR3aa: CASSLALGRQGGNEQFF; CDR3nt: TGTGCCAGCAGCTTAGCCCTGGGCCGTCAGGGGGGGAATGAGCAGTTCTTC
d_gene: -; j_gene: TRBJ2-5; abundance: once; v_gene: TRBV5-1; CDR3aa: CASSLPEFQETQYF; CDR3nt: TGCGCCAGCAGCCTACCGGAATTCCAAGAGACCCAGTACTTC
d_gene: TRBD1; j_gene: TRBJ2-7; abundance: few; v_gene: TRBV6-5; CDR3aa: CASFHDRDRREQYF; CDR3nt: TGTGCCAGTTTCCATGACAGGGACCGTCGGGAGCAGTACTTC
d_gene: -; j_gene: TRBJ2-3; abundance: -; v_gene: TRBV5-6; CDR3aa: CASSLLLSTGSLTTDTQYF; CDR3nt: TGTGCCAGCAGCTTGCTCCTCTCTACCGGGAGTCTCACCACAGATACGCAGTATTTT
d_gene: -; j_gene: TRBJ2-7; abundance: -; v_gene: TRBV5-5; CDR3aa: CASSFATGIYEQYF; CDR3nt: TGTGCCAGCAGCTTCGCGACAGGAATCTACGAGCAGTACTTC
d_gene: -; j_gene: TRBJ1-6; abundance: -; v_gene: TRBV14; CDR3aa: CASSREQGGSSYNSPLHF; CDR3nt: TGTGCCAGCAGCCGGGAACAGGGAGGTAGCTCCTATAATTCACCCCTCCACTTT
d_gene: -; j_gene: TRBJ2-1; abundance: -; v_gene: TRBV5-4; CDR3aa: CASSLGDSSYNEQFF; CDR3nt: TGTGCCAGCAGCTTGGGCGACAGCTCCTACAATGAGCAGTTCTTC
d_gene: -; j_gene: TRBJ2-1; abundance: -; v_gene: TRBV19; CDR3aa: CASSSGRGDNEQFF; CDR3nt: TGTGCCAGTAGTAGCGGACGAGGGGATAATGAGCAGTTCTTC
d_gene: -; j_gene: TRBJ1-2; abundance: -; v_gene: TRBV2; CDR3aa: CASLVESNYGYTF; CDR3nt: TGTGCCAGCCTGGTGGAATCTAACTATGGCTACACCTTC
d_gene: TRBD1; j_gene: TRBJ2-1; abundance: -; v_gene: TRBV28; CDR3aa: CASSTIDRAGEQFF; CDR3nt: TGTGCCAGCAGTACCATTGACAGGGCTGGGGAGCAGTTCTTC
d_gene: -; j_gene: TRBJ2-3; abundance: medium-sized; v_gene: TRBV7-9; CDR3aa: CASKQEGFYSTDTQYF; CDR3nt: TGTGCCAGCAAACAAGAGGGGTTTTATTCCACAGATACGCAGTATTTT
d_gene: -; j_gene: TRBJ2-4; abundance: -; v_gene: TRBV28; CDR3aa: CASSLWPVAKNIQYF; CDR3nt: TGTGCCAGCAGTTTATGGCCAGTAGCCAAAAACATTCAGTACTTC
d_gene: -; j_gene: TRBJ2-4; abundance: -; v_gene: TRBV11-3; CDR3aa: CASSLGDQVIQYF; CDR3nt: TGTGCCAGCAGCTTAGGGGACCAGGTCATTCAGTACTTC
d_gene: -; j_gene: TRBJ2-1; abundance: -; v_gene: TRBV7-6; CDR3aa: CASSLLDYNEQFF; CDR3nt: TGTGCCAGCAGCTTACTAGATTACAATGAGCAGTTCTTC
d_gene: -; j_gene: TRBJ2-5; abundance: -; v_gene: TRBV2; CDR3aa: CASKVLGVPQETQYF; CDR3nt: TGTGCCAGCAAGGTGTTGGGGGTCCCCCAAGAGACCCAGTACTTC
d_gene: -; j_gene: TRBJ2-3; abundance: few; v_gene: TRBV11-2; CDR3aa: CASSLFSADTQYF; CDR3nt: TGTGCCAGCAGCTTATTCTCAGCAGATACGCAGTATTTT
d_gene: TRBD2; j_gene: TRBJ2-1; abundance: -; v_gene: TRBV9; CDR3aa: CASSSSGGEYNEQFF; CDR3nt: TGTGCCAGCAGCTCCAGCGGGGGGGAATACAATGAGCAGTTCTTC
d_gene: -; j_gene: TRBJ2-2; abundance: -; v_gene: TRBV29-1; CDR3aa: CSVGRKNTGELFF; CDR3nt: TGCAGCGTTGGACGGAAGAACACCGGGGAGCTGTTTTTT
d_gene: -; j_gene: TRBJ2-7; abundance: -; v_gene: TRBV29-1; CDR3aa: CSVAGVGGLYEQYF; CDR3nt: TGCAGCGTTGCAGGGGTGGGGGGACTCTACGAGCAGTACTTC
d_gene: TRBD1; j_gene: TRBJ2-3; abundance: -; v_gene: TRBV5-1; CDR3aa: CASQFGTGPGASTDTQYF; CDR3nt: TGCGCCAGCCAATTCGGGACAGGGCCCGGCGCTAGCACAGATACGCAGTATTTT
d_gene: TRBD1; j_gene: TRBJ1-4; abundance: -; v_gene: TRBV15; CDR3aa: CASRQGLNEKLFF; CDR3nt: TGTGCCAGCCGACAGGGACTAAATGAAAAACTGTTTTTT
d_gene: -; j_gene: TRBJ2-7; abundance: -; v_gene: TRBV6-6; CDR3aa: CASSPEPASYEQYF; CDR3nt: TGTGCCAGCAGCCCAGAACCCGCCTCCTACGAGCAGTACTTC
d_gene: -; j_gene: TRBJ2-7; abundance: -; v_gene: TRBV5-8; CDR3aa: CASSLGPARLRGQYF; CDR3nt: TGTGCCAGCAGCCTTGGCCCGGCGAGACTACGAGGGCAGTACTTC
d_gene: TRBD2; j_gene: TRBJ2-5; abundance: -; v_gene: TRBV9; CDR3aa: CASSAGTSEYQETQYF; CDR3nt: TGTGCCAGCAGCGCCGGGACTAGCGAGTACCAAGAGACCCAGTACTTC
d_gene: -; j_gene: TRBJ1-2; abundance: once; v_gene: TRBV5-6; CDR3aa: CASSLGAADYGYTF; CDR3nt: TGTGCCAGCAGCCTCGGTGCAGCAGACTATGGCTACACCTTC
d_gene: TRBD1; j_gene: TRBJ2-7; abundance: -; v_gene: TRBV7-9; CDR3aa: CASSSGTGAYEQYF; CDR3nt: TGTGCCAGCAGCTCCGGGACAGGGGCCTACGAGCAGTACTTC